One and the same sample provided the 9 T cell receptor beta chains below, sequenced in a study of blood T cell repertoires in COVID-19. Generated by immunoSEQ multiplex PCR, the TCRdb table keeps only in-frame clones and is missing some. The sample lists hundreds of thousands of clones, more than 70% seen once, with 3% in the top ten. The sequencing sample was made of peripheral blood. The receptors here all came from a woman aged 25 to 39 with COVID-19, enrolled during active disease.

The rearrangement joins TRBV12-3 or TRBV12-4 to TRBJ1-1, with D possibly TRBD1 on 6 matching bases. Trimming took 5 bases from V and 8 from J, leaving 15 bases between them. CDR3 size: 13 residues. The CDR3 DNA reads TGTGCCAGCAGTCCGGACAGAAGGGAAGAAGCTTTCTTT. Translating it yields CASSPDRREEAFF.

This clone was counted only a few times. The chain employs TRBV5-1 and TRBJ1-6; D unresolved. V gave up 0 bases and J gave up 0 bases, with 13 bases separating them. Germline V gives CDR1 SGHRS, CDR2 YFSETQ. The CDR3 is 18 residues long. This CDR3 reads CASSLGFSGSSYNSPLHF. The CDR3 region has the DNA TGCGCCAGCAGCTTGGGTTTTTCGGGTAGCTCCTATAATTCACCCCTCCACTTT.

The genes are TRBV13 and TRBJ2-1, with TRBD2 matching over 9 bases. The trim removed 4 bases at V and 9 bases at J, leaving 7 bases unmatched. CDR1 and CDR2 from the germline V gene are PRHDT and FYEKMQ (reference sequence). This CDR3 comprises 14 residues. CDR3 nucleotide sequence: TGTGCCAGCAGCTCTTCCGGGACTAGCACTGAGCAGTTCTTC. Protein sequence: CASSSSGTSTEQFF.

This clone was seen only a few times. CDR3 protein: CASSPGHGELFF. The DNA for the CDR3 is TGTGCCAGCAGTCCAGGACACGGGGAGCTGTTTTTT. The chain uses TRBV28 and TRBJ2-2; D might be TRBD1 (5 bases). The V gene lost 5 bases and the J gene lost 7 bases, with 8 bases spanning the gap. The germline V gene encodes CDR1 MDHEN and CDR2 SYDVKM. The CDR3 runs 12 residues.

This chain connects TRBV29-1 to TRBJ1-1; D is undetermined. The CDR3 length is 11 residues. CDR1 is SQVTM and CDR2 is ANQGSEA in the germline V gene. V shed 3 bases and J shed 1 base, with 3 bases lying between them. This CDR3 is CSVERNTEAFF. The CDR3 DNA reads as TGCAGCGTTGAGAGGAACACTGAAGCTTTCTTT.

V and J are TRBV6-5 and TRBJ1-1; D perhaps matches TRBD1 (5 bases). The germline CDR1 and CDR2 sequences are MNHEY and SVGAGI. Trimming took 5 bases from V and 5 from J, leaving 9 bases between them. The CDR3 has 12 residues. CDR3 nucleotides: TGTGCCAGCAGTCCGGGGGGAACTGAAGCTTTCTTT. This codes for CASSPGGTEAFF.

This clone was counted between two and nine times. The V call is TRBV11-2, the J call TRBJ1-2; D is possibly TRBD1 (5 bases). Germline CDR1 is SGHAT and CDR2 is FQNNGV. The length of the CDR3 is 15 residues. V was trimmed by 1 base and J by 0 bases, leaving 9 bases between them. The DNA for the CDR3 is TGTGCCAGCAGCTTAGGACAGCGTCCTAACTATGGCTACACCTTC. This encodes CASSLGQRPNYGYTF.

J is TRBJ1-4 and V is TRBV5-4; the D is unclear. Germline CDR1 is SGHNT and CDR2 is YYREEE (reference sequence). This CDR3 contains 15 residues. V was shortened by 4 bases and J by 5 bases, with 15 bases between the two germline ends. Written as DNA, the CDR3 is TGTGCCAGCAGCCCGCAGGTGGGAGGAAATGAAAAACTGTTTTTT. Encoded protein: CASSPQVGGNEKLFF.

V usage is TRBV2 and J usage is TRBJ2-7; possibly TRBD1 for D (5 bases). Germline CDR1 SNHLY, CDR2 FYNNEI. Trimming took 3 bases from V and 0 from J, leaving 9 bases between them. This CDR3 has 14 residues. The CDR3 DNA is TGTGCCAGCAGTGATAGAGACAGCTCCTACGAGCAGTACTTC. Encoded protein: CASSDRDSSYEQYF.